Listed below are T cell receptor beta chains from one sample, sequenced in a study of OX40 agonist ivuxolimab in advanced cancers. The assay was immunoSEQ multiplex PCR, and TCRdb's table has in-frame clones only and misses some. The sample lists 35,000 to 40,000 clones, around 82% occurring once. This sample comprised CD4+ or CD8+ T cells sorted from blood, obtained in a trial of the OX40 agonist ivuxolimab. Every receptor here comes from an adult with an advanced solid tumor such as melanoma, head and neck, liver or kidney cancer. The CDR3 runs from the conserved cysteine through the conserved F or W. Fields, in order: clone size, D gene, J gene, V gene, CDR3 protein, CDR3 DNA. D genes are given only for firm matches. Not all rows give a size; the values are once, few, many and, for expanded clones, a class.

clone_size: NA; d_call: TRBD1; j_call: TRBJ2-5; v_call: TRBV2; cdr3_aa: CASRETGVFQETQYF; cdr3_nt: TGTGCCAGCAGGGAGACAGGGGTCTTCCAAGAGACCCAGTACTTC
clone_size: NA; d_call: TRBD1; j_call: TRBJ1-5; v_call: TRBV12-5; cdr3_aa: CASGLDFAGQGSNQPQHF; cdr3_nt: TGTGCTAGTGGTTTGGATTTCGCGGGACAGGGTTCCAATCAGCCCCAGCATTTT
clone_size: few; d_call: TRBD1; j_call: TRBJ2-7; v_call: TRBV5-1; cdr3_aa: CASSLLDRAHEQYF; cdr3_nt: TGCGCCAGCAGCCTTCTAGACAGGGCTCACGAGCAGTACTTC
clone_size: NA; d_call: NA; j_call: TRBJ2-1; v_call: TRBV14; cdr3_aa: CASSRSGLQQFF; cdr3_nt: TGTGCCAGCAGCCGATCCGGTCTTCAGCAGTTCTTC
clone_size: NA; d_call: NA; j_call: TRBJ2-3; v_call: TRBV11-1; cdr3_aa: CASSLNRADTQYF; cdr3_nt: TGTGCCAGCAGCCTCAATAGAGCTGATACGCAGTATTTT
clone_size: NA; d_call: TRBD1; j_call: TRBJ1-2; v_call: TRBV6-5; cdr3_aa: CASKREGAGGYGYTF; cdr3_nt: TGTGCCAGCAAGAGGGAGGGGGCGGGTGGCTATGGCTACACCTTC
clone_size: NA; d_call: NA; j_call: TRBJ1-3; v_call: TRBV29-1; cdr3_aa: CSVEPDFGNTIYF; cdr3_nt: TGCAGCGTTGAACCCGACTTCGGAAACACCATATATTTT
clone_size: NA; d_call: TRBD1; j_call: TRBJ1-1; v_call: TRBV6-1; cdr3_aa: CASSSRQGGNTEAFF; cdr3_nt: TGTGCCAGCAGCAGCAGACAGGGGGGGAACACTGAAGCTTTCTTT
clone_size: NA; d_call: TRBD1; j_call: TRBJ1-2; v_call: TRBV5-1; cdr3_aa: CASSRTGDYGYTF; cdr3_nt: TGCGCCAGCAGCAGGACAGGGGACTATGGCTACACCTTC
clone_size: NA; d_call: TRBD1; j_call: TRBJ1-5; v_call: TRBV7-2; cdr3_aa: CASSSHPQGGGNQPQHF; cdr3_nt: TGTGCCAGCAGCTCTCACCCACAGGGGGGTGGCAATCAGCCCCAGCATTTT